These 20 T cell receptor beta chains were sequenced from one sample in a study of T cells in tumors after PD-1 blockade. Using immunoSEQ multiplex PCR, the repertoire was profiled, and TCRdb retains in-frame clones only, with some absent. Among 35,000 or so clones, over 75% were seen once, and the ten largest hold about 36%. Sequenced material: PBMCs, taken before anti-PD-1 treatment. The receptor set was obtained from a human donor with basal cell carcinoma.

The CDR3 protein is CASSLAQVSETQYF. The CDR3 region has the DNA TGTGCCAGCAGCTTAGCTCAAGTTTCGGAGACCCAGTACTTC. The chain recombines TRBV7-2 with TRBJ2-5; D uncertain. This CDR3 has 14 amino acids. Germline CDR1 SGHTA, CDR2 FQGNSA. V was trimmed by 0 bases and J by 5 bases, leaving 10 bases between them.

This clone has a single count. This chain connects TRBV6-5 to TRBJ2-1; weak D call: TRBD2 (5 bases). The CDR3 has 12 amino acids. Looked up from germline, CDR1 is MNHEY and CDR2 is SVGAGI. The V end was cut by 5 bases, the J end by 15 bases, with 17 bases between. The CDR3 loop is CASSTGLAPVFF. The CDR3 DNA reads TGTGCCAGCAGTACTGGACTGGCTCCCGTGTTCTTC.

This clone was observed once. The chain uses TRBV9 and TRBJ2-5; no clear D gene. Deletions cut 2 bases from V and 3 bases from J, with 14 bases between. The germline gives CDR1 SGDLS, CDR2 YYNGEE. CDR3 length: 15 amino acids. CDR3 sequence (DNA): TGTGCCAGCAGCGTCCGAGGCGCGTATGAAGAGACCCAGTACTTC. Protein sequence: CASSVRGAYEETQYF.

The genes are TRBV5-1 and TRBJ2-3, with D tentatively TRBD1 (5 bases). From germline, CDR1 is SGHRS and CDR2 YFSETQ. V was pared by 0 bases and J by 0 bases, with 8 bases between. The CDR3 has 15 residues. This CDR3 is CASSLEGSSTDTQYF. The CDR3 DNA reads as TGCGCCAGCAGCTTGGAGGGGTCTAGCACAGATACGCAGTATTTT.

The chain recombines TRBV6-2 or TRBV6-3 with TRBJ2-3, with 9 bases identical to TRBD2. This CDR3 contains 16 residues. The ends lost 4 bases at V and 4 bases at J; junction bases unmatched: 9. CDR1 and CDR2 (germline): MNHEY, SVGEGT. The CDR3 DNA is TGTGCCAGCAGTTTAGCGGGAGCCTTTTCACCAGATACGCAGTATTTT. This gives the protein CASSLAGAFSPDTQYF.

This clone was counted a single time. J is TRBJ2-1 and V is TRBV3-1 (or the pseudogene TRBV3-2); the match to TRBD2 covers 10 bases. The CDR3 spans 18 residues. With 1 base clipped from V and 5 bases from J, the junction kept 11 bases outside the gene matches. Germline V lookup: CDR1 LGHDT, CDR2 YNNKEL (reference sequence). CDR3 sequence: CASSQAASGSPKNNEQFF. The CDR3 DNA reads TGTGCCAGCAGCCAAGCGGCTAGCGGGAGCCCCAAGAACAATGAGCAGTTCTTC.

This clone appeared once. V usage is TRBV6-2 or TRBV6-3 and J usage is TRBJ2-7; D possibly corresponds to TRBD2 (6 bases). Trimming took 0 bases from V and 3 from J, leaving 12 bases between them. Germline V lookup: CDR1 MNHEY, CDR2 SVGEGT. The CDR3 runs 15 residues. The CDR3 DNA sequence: TGTGCCAGCAGTTACTCCACTAGCCGTAGCTACGAGCAGTACTTC. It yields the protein CASSYSTSRSYEQYF.

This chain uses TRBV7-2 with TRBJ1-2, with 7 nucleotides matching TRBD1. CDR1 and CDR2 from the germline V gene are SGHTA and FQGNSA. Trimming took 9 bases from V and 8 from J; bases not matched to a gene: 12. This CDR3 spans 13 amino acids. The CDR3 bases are TGTGCCAGTTCACCTAGACAGGGTCAGGGCTACACCTTC. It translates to CASSPRQGQGYTF.

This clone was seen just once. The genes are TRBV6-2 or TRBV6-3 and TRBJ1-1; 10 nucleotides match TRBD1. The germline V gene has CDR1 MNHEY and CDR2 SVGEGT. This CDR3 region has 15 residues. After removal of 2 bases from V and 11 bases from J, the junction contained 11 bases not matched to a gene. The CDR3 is CASSYAPGTGAEAFF. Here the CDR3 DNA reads TGTGCCAGCAGTTACGCTCCCGGGACAGGGGCCGAGGCTTTCTTT.

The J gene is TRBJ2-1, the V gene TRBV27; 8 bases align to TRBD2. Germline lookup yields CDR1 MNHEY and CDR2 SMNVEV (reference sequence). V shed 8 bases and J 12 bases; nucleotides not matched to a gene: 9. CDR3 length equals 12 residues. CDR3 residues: CASAPAGLGQFF. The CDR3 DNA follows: TGTGCCAGCGCTCCAGCGGGACTAGGGCAGTTCTTC.

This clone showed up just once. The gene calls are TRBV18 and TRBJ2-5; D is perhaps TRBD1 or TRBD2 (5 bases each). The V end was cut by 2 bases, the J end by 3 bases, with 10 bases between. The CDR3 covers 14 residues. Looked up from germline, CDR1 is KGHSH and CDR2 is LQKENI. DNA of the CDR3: TGTGCCAGCTCACCAGGGGCCGGGGAAGAGACCCAGTACTTC. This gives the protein CASSPGAGEETQYF.

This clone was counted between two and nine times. The CDR3 nucleotides are TGTGCCTGGAGGGTCCGGGACAGCCATTCACCCCTCCACTTT. This gives the protein CAWRVRDSHSPLHF. The rearrangement links TRBV30 to TRBJ1-6; 7 nucleotides align to TRBD1. V trimming: 3 bases; J trimming: 8 bases; junction bases outside the gene matches: 7. This CDR3 has 14 residues. Looked up from germline, CDR1 is GTSNPN and CDR2 is SVGIG (reference sequence).

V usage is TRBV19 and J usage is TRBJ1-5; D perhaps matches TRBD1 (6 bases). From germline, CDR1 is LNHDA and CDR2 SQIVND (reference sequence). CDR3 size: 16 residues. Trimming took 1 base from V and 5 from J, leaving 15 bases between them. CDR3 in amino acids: CASSIVIGGSHQPQHF. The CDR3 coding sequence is TGTGCCAGTAGTATAGTTATTGGGGGCAGTCATCAGCCCCAGCATTTT.

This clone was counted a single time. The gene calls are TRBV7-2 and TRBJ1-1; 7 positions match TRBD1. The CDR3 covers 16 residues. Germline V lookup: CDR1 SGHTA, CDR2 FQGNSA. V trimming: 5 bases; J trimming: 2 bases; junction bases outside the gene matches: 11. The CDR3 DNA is TGTGCCAGCAGCCCATGGAGCGGGACAGCCAACACTGAAGCTTTCTTT. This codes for CASSPWSGTANTEAFF. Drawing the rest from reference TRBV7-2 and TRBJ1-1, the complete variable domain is GAGVSQSPSNKVTEKGKDVELRCDPISGHTALYWYRQSLGQGLEFLIYFQGNSAPDKSGLPSDRFSAERTGGSVSTLTIQRTQQEDSAVYLCASSPWSGTANTEAFFGQGTRLTVV.

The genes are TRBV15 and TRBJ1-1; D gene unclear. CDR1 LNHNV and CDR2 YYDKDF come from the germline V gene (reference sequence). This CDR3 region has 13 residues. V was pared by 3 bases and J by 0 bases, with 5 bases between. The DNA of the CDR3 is TGTGCCACCAGCAGGGATTTGAACACTGAAGCTTTCTTT. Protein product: CATSRDLNTEAFF.

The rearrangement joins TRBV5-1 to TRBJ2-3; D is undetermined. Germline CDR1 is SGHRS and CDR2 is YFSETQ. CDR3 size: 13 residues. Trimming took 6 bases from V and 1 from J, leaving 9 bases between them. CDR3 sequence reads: CASTSQGTDTQYF. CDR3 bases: TGCGCCAGCACGAGTCAGGGCACAGATACGCAGTATTTT.

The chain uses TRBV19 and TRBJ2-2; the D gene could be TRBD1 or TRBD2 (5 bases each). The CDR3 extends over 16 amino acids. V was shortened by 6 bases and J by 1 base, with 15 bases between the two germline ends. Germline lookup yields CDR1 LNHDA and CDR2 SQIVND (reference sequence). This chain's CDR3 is CASRPRVRGNTGELFF. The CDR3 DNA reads TGTGCCAGTAGGCCCAGGGTACGGGGGAACACCGGGGAGCTGTTTTTT.

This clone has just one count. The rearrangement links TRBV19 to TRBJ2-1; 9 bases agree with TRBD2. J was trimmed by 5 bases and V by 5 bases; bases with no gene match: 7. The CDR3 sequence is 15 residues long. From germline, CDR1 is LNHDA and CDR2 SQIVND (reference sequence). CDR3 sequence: CASSLTSGQHNEQFF. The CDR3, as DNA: TGTGCCAGTAGTCTAACTAGCGGGCAACACAATGAGCAGTTCTTC.

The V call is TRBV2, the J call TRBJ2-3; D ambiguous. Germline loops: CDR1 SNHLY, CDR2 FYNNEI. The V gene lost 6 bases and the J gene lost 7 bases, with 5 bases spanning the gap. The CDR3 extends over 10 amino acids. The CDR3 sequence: CASSLNTQYF. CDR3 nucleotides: TGTGCCAGCAGCCTTAATACGCAGTATTTT. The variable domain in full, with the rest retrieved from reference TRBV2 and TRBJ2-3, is EPEVTQTPSHQVTQMGQEVILRCVPISNHLYFYWYRQILGQKVEFLVSFYNNEISEKSEIFDDQFSVERPDGSNFTLKIRSTKLEDSAMYFCASSLNTQYFGPGTRLTVL.

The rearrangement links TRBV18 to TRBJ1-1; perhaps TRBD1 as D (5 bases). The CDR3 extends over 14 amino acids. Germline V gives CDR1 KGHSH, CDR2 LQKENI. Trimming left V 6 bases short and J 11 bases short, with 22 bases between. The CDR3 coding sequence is TGTGCCAGCTCCCAAGAGTGGGGGATTGCTCTCGCTTTCTTT. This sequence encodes CASSQEWGIALAFF.